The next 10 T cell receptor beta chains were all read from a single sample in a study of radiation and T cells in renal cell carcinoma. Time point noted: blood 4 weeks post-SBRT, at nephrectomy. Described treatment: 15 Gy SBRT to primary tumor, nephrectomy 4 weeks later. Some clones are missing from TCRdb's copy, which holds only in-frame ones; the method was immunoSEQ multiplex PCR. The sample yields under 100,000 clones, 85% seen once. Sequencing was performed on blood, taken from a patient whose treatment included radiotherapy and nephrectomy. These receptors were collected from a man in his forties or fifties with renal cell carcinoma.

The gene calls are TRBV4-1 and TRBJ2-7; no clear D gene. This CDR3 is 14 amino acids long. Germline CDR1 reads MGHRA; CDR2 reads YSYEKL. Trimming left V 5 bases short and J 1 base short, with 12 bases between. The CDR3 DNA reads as TGCGCCAGCAGCTACGGACCCACGTCCTACGAGCAGTACTTC. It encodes CASSYGPTSYEQYF.

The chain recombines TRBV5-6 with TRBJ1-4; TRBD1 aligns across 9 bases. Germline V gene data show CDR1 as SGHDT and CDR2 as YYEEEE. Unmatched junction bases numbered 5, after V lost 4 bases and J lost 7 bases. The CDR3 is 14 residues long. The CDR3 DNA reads TGTGCCAGCAGCACGGGACAGGGTGGTGAAAAACTGTTTTTT. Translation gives CASSTGQGGEKLFF.

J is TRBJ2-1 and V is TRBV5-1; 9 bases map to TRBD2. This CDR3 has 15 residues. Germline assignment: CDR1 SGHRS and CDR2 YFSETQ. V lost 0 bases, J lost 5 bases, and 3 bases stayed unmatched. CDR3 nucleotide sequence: TGCGCCAGCAGCTTGGGGCTAGCGGGGAACAATGAGCAGTTCTTC. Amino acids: CASSLGLAGNNEQFF.

The CDR3 nucleotides read TGTGCCAGCAGTTACGAGGGCTCTGGGGCCAACGTCCTGACTTTC. Its protein product is CASSYEGSGANVLTF. The chain is built from TRBV6-6 and TRBJ2-6; the D gene is possibly TRBD2 (5 bases). This CDR3 is built from 15 residues. The germline CDR1 and CDR2 sequences are MNHNY and SVGAGI (reference sequence). V shed 2 bases and J shed 0 bases, with 5 bases lying between them.

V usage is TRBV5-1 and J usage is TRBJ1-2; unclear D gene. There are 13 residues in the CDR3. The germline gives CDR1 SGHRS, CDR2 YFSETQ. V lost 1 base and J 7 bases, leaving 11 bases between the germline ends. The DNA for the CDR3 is TGCGCCAGCAGCTTGTCTCCGTCGGGTGGCTACACCTTC. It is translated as CASSLSPSGGYTF.

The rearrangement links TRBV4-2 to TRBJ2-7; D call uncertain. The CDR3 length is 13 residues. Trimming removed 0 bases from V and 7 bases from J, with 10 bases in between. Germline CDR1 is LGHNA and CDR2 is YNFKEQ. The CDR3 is CASSQDFWEEQYF. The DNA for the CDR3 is TGTGCCAGCAGCCAAGACTTCTGGGAAGAGCAGTACTTC.

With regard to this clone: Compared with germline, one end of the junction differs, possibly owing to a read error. CDR3 sequence: CASSLTGTSGKQYF. DNA for the CDR3: TGTGCTAGCAGCCTCACCGGGACTAGCGGCAAGCAGTACTTC. This rearrangement joins TRBV7-7 to TRBJ2-7, with 11 bases identical to TRBD2. CDR1 and CDR2 (germline): SSHAT, FNYEAQ (reference sequence). The CDR3 extends over 14 amino acids. Filled out from reference TRBV7-7 and TRBJ2-7, the complete variable domain reads GAGVSQSPRYKVTKRGQDVTLRCDPISSHATLYWYQQALGQGPEFLTYFNYEAQPDKSGLPSDRFSAERPEGSISTLTIQRTEQRDSAMYRCASSLTGTSGKQYFGPGTRLTVT.

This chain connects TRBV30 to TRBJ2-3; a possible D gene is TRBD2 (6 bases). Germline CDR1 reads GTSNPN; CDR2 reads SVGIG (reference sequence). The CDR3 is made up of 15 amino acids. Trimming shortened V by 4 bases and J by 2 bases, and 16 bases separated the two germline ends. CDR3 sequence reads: CAWIAAQDNTDTQYF. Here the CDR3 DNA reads TGTGCCTGGATAGCGGCCCAGGACAACACAGATACGCAGTATTTT.

The CDR3: CASSLLTEAFF. CDR3 bases: TGTGCCAGCAGTTTATTGACTGAAGCTTTCTTT. This chain connects TRBV28 to TRBJ1-1, with D uncertain. CDR1 is MDHEN and CDR2 is SYDVKM in the germline V gene. The CDR3 is 11 amino acids. The V end was cut by 1 base, the J end by 5 bases, with 2 bases between.

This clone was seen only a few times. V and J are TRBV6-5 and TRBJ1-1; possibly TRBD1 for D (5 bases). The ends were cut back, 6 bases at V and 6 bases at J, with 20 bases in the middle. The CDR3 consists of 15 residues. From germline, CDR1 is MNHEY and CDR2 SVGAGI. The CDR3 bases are TGTGCCAGCAGCCCAGATCGGGACGGGCGGGCTGAAGCTTTCTTT. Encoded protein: CASSPDRDGRAEAFF.